The 20 T cell receptor beta chains listed next were all sequenced from one sample in a study of long-term antiretroviral therapy in people with HIV. Run at survey level, the immunoSEQ assay was version v3.0. Repertoires were generated with immunoSEQ multiplex PCR, while TCRdb's copy carries only in-frame clones and drops some. Of over 10,000 clones listed, about 88% are singletons. Here the sequenced sample was unsorted PBMCs, taken 2.1 years after starting antiretroviral therapy. All receptors derive from a woman aged 40 to 49 with HIV.

The CDR3 spells CASTLRAGGPETQYF. The CDR3 coding sequence is TGTGCCAGCACCCTAAGGGCGGGGGGGCCGGAGACCCAGTACTTC. The chain combines TRBV11-2 with TRBJ2-5, with 9 bases aligning to TRBD2. The germline CDR1 and CDR2 sequences are SGHAT and FQNNGV. Germline trimming cut 7 bases from V and 5 bases from J; bases unmatched to any gene: 11. This CDR3 has 15 amino acids. The complete variable domain, with remaining parts taken from reference TRBV11-2 and TRBJ2-5, reads EAGVAQSPRYKIIEKRQSVAFWCNPISGHATLYWYQQILGQGPKLLIQFQNNGVVDDSQLPKDRFSAERLKGVDSTLKIQPAKLEDSAVYLCASTLRAGGPETQYFGPGTRLLVL.

This clone has just a few counts. V usage is TRBV11-1 and J usage is TRBJ1-2; TRBD1 matches at 7 bases. CDR3 length: 14 residues. J gave up 8 bases and V 4 bases, and 10 bases lay outside the gene matches. CDR1 and CDR2 (germline): SGHAT, FQDESV (reference sequence). The CDR3 loop is CASSSGQEVQGYTF. DNA of the CDR3: TGTGCCAGCAGCTCCGGACAGGAGGTGCAGGGCTACACCTTC.

The V call is TRBV19, the J call TRBJ2-2; 15 positions agree with TRBD2. From germline, CDR1 is LNHDA and CDR2 SQIVND (reference sequence). This CDR3 region has 20 residues. With V trimmed by 6 bases and J by 1 base, 12 bases remained unmatched. CDR3 in DNA: TGTGCCAGTAGCGTTAACCCGGGACTAGCGGGGGGCCAGAACACCGGGGAGCTGTTTTTT. Its protein product is CASSVNPGLAGGQNTGELFF.

The chain links TRBV12-1 to TRBJ2-3; TRBD2 was called by the table and not checked on the DNA. TRBV12-1 is marked as a pseudogene. The CDR3 spans 16 residues. The chain's CDR3 is CASSFAGTSDTDTQYF. The CDR3 DNA sequence: TGTGCCAGCAGCTTTGCCGGGACTAGCGACACAGATACGCAGTATTTT.

The chain joins TRBV7-9 to TRBJ2-3, with D possibly TRBD2 on 6 matching bases. Germline values: CDR1 SEHNR, CDR2 FQNEAQ (reference sequence). V was trimmed by 5 bases and J by 4 bases, leaving 16 bases between them. The CDR3 is 15 residues long. CDR3 sequence (DNA): TGTGCCAGCAGCCAAAAGAGGGTAGCGGCAGATACGCAGTATTTT. Amino acid sequence: CASSQKRVAADTQYF.

The CDR3 region is CAISENHEQYF. The DNA for the CDR3 is TGTGCCATCAGTGAGAACCACGAGCAGTACTTC. The rearrangement uses TRBV10-3 and TRBJ2-7; D remains unclear. The germline V gene encodes CDR1 ENHRY and CDR2 SYGVKD. The CDR3 sequence is 11 residues long. The V end lost 2 bases, the J end lost 5 bases, and 4 bases lay between the germline ends.

The chain uses TRBV25-1 and TRBJ1-2; 7 bases are a match to TRBD1. The CDR3 sequence is 16 residues long. Unmatched junction bases numbered 9, after V lost 1 base and J lost 4 bases. From germline, CDR1 is MGHDK and CDR2 SYGVNS. CDR3 amino acids: CASSELTGRGIYGYTF. The CDR3 nucleotides are TGTGCCAGCAGTGAATTGACAGGCAGGGGGATCTATGGCTACACCTTC.

The V gene is TRBV9, the J gene TRBJ2-1; 8 bases are a match to TRBD2. The CDR3 spans 16 residues. In germline, CDR1 is SGDLS, CDR2 YYNGEE. The junction had 16 bases not matched to a gene; V was cut back by 4 bases and J by 10 bases. The CDR3 DNA reads as TGTGCCAGCAGCCCGCGCCAGGGTGGCGGGGGGTGGGAGCAGTTCTTC. Translation gives CASSPRQGGGGWEQFF.

The genes are TRBV6-4 and TRBJ1-1; the match to TRBD1 covers 7 bases. This CDR3 is 14 amino acids long. Losses at the gene ends were 5 bases for V and 1 base for J; bases not matched to a gene: 4. CDR1 MRHNA and CDR2 SNTAGT come from the germline V gene. In nucleotides, the CDR3 is TGTGCCAGCAGTAGGGACAGCCAGAACACTGAAGCTTTCTTT. The encoded protein is CASSRDSQNTEAFF.

The rearrangement links TRBV2 to TRBJ1-5; D call uncertain. There are 15 residues in the CDR3. The germline V gene has CDR1 SNHLY and CDR2 FYNNEI. V was trimmed by 4 bases and J by 2 bases, leaving 12 bases between them. CDR3 bases: TGTGCCAGCAGTGGGGCCTCGTCGGGCAATCAGCCCCAGCATTTT. Its translation is CASSGASSGNQPQHF.

The chain employs TRBV19 and TRBJ1-2; 9 bases map to TRBD1. Germline CDR1 and CDR2: LNHDA and SQIVND (reference sequence). The CDR3 spans 13 residues. J gave up 4 bases and V 5 bases, and 2 bases lay outside the gene matches. CDR3 sequence reads: CASSWGQGYGYTF. CDR3 DNA: TGTGCCAGTAGTTGGGGACAGGGCTATGGCTACACCTTC.

The rearrangement uses TRBV19 and TRBJ1-2, with D possibly being TRBD1 (5 bases). Germline lookup yields CDR1 LNHDA and CDR2 SQIVND (reference sequence). The ends were cut back, 5 bases at V and 0 bases at J, with 19 bases in the middle. The CDR3 runs to 17 residues. The CDR3 DNA sequence: TGTGCCAGTAGTCGTATTGGGACGCCTGCCTCTAACTATGGCTACACCTTC. This sequence encodes CASSRIGTPASNYGYTF. Based on the CDR3 plus reference TRBV19 and TRBJ1-2, the full variable domain is DGGITQSPKYLFRKEGQNVTLSCEQNLNHDAMYWYRQDPGQGLRLIYYSQIVNDFQKGDIAEGYSVSREKKESFPLTVTSAQKNPTAFYLCASSRIGTPASNYGYTFGSGTRLTVV.

CDR3 loop: CASSARDLETQYF. The DNA of the CDR3 is TGTGCCAGCTCGGCCCGGGACTTAGAGACCCAGTACTTC. The rearrangement links TRBV18 to TRBJ2-5, with a weak D call TRBD2 (6 bases). Trimming took off 6 bases at V and 4 bases at J, with 12 bases between the two ends. The CDR3 sequence is 13 residues long. Germline V lookup: CDR1 KGHSH, CDR2 LQKENI.

V usage is TRBV6-6 and J usage is TRBJ1-1; D not resolved. CDR1 and CDR2 (germline): MNHNY, SVGAGI (reference sequence). The CDR3 extends over 13 amino acids. V shed 2 bases and J shed 1 base, with 5 bases lying between them. The CDR3 sequence is CASSYPQNTEAFF. In nucleotides, the CDR3 is TGTGCCAGCAGTTACCCCCAGAACACTGAAGCTTTCTTT.

The V gene is TRBV7-8, the J gene TRBJ2-3, with 16 bases identical to TRBD2. CDR1 and CDR2 (germline): SGHVS, FQNEAQ. The trim removed 5 bases at V and 3 bases at J, leaving 8 bases unmatched. This CDR3 is 18 amino acids long. The CDR3 DNA follows: TGTGCCAGCAGCATCGCCGGGACTAGCGGGGGGGTTACAGATACGCAGTATTTT. This codes for CASSIAGTSGGVTDTQYF.

This chain connects TRBV9 to TRBJ2-5; TRBD2 aligns across 15 bases. J was trimmed by 5 bases and V by 7 bases; bases with no gene match: 9. Germline-derived CDR1 and CDR2 are SGDLS and YYNGEE. The CDR3 totals 16 residues. The CDR3 nucleotides are TGTGCCAGCGCGTGGACTAGCGGGGGGGCCGGGGAGACCCAGTACTTC. Translation: CASAWTSGGAGETQYF.

The rearrangement joins TRBV7-9 to TRBJ2-5, with TRBD1 matching 8 bases. CDR1 is SEHNR and CDR2 is FQNEAQ in the germline V gene (reference sequence). The CDR3 spans 15 residues. Trimming cost V 1 base and J 4 bases; bases outside gene matches: 5. CDR3 sequence reads: CASSLEQGAGETQYF. The CDR3 DNA follows: TGTGCCAGCAGCTTAGAGCAGGGGGCGGGAGAGACCCAGTACTTC.

The V call is TRBV5-6, the J call TRBJ1-2; TRBD1 matches 7 bases. The CDR3 is 16 residues long. Germline-derived CDR1 and CDR2 are SGHDT and YYEEEE. V gave up 1 base and J gave up 8 bases; unmatched junction bases: 14. The chain's CDR3 is CASSLNPRGLGVGYTF. CDR3 sequence (DNA): TGTGCCAGCAGCTTGAATCCTAGGGGGCTGGGCGTCGGCTACACCTTC.

The genes are TRBV7-6 and TRBJ1-2; TRBD1 agrees at 8 bases. Trimming took 0 bases from V and 8 from J; bases not matched to a gene: 8. The CDR3 has 15 residues. The V gene's germline CDR1 is SGHVS and CDR2 FNYEAQ. The CDR3 bases are TGTGCCAGCAGCTTAGCGCTGGCAGGGGGCGAGGGCTACACCTTC. This translates into CASSLALAGGEGYTF.

The rearrangement uses TRBV5-1 and TRBJ1-1, with a weak D call TRBD1 (6 bases). V dropped 4 bases and J dropped 1 base, with 11 bases sitting between them. The CDR3 loop spans 14 amino acids. Germline loops: CDR1 SGHRS, CDR2 YFSETQ. The CDR3 reads CASSGAGANTEAFF. CDR3 bases: TGCGCCAGCAGCGGGGCAGGGGCGAACACTGAAGCTTTCTTT.